These 31 T cell receptor beta chains originate from one sample sequenced in a study of T-cell reconstitution after alpha-beta-depleted transplantation in children. During its preparation, the TCRbeta library received unique molecular identifiers. TCRdb re-called the PCR reads through MiXCR, storing one row per CDR3 protein. The data contain a few hundred thousand distinct CDR3 sequences, about a fifth of them seen just once; the ten biggest clones take up 3.8%. The input for sequencing was PBMCs from the stem cell graft donor, taken from the stem cell graft. These receptors were obtained from a human donor who donated a stem cell graft to a child with acute myeloid leukemia.

V gene TRBV28 combines with J gene TRBJ1-5; D is perhaps TRBD1 (6 bases). V was shortened by 8 bases and J by 0 bases, with 14 bases between the two germline ends. The V gene's germline CDR1 is MDHEN and CDR2 SYDVKM. The CDR3 covers 15 residues. CDR3 DNA: TGTGCCAGCTTGATAGGGGGGTATAGCAATCAGCCCCAGCATTTT. Protein: CASLIGGYSNQPQHF. The variable domain in full, completed from reference TRBV28 and TRBJ1-5, reads DVKVTQSSRYLVKRTGEKVFLECVQDMDHENMFWYRQDPGLGLRLIYFSYDVKMKEKGDIPEGYSVSREKKERFSLILESASTNQTSMYLCASLIGGYSNQPQHFGDGTRLSIL.

This chain connects TRBV12-3 or TRBV12-4 to TRBJ2-7; 8 bases map to TRBD1. V shed 6 bases and J 2 bases; nucleotides not matched to a gene: 15. The CDR3 has 17 amino acids. This CDR3 reads CASSLFVFDRGTYEQYF. The CDR3 nucleotides are TGTGCCAGCAGCTTGTTTGTGTTTGACAGGGGAACCTACGAGCAGTACTTC.

This clonotype has just one count. The chain uses TRBV10-3 and TRBJ2-7; D might be TRBD2 (6 bases). The CDR3 spans 14 residues. The germline V gene has CDR1 ENHRY and CDR2 SYGVKD. V was cut by 4 bases and J by 4 bases, with 14 bases left in between. CDR3 DNA: TGTGCCATCAGTGTTGTCGGGAGCAAGTACGAGCAGTACTTC. Translated, it gives CAISVVGSKYEQYF.

In this sample, this clonotype turned up many times. V gene TRBV29-1 combines with J gene TRBJ2-1; 8 bases map to TRBD1. This CDR3 contains 15 residues. J gave up 6 bases and V 6 bases, and 13 bases lay outside the gene matches. CDR1 and CDR2 from the germline V gene are SQVTM and ANQGSEA. The CDR3 DNA reads TGCAGCGTATCCCACCTGCGACAGGGGAGCAATGAGCAGTTCTTC. Its translation: CSVSHLRQGSNEQFF.

The chain joins TRBV6-2 or TRBV6-3 to TRBJ1-3; unclear D gene. Looked up from germline, CDR1 is MNHEY and CDR2 is SVGEGT. The CDR3 spans 12 residues. V dropped 8 bases and J dropped 2 bases, with 7 bases sitting between them. The CDR3 DNA reads TGTGCCAGCTCCGCTCCTGGAAACACCATATATTTT. Residues: CASSAPGNTIYF.

This clonotype was recorded a few times. The rearrangement uses TRBV3-1 and TRBJ2-3; D gene ambiguous. Trimming cost V 2 bases and J 6 bases, with 6 bases left between them. CDR1 is LGHDT and CDR2 is YNNKEL in the germline V gene (reference sequence). This CDR3 spans 12 amino acids. Here the CDR3 DNA reads TGTGCCAGCAGCCAAATGAGGGATACGCAGTATTTT. This sequence encodes CASSQMRDTQYF.

This clonotype was counted a few times. The chain uses TRBV3-1 and TRBJ2-4; 12 bases agree with TRBD2. Germline CDR1 is LGHDT and CDR2 is YNNKEL (reference sequence). This CDR3 has 17 amino acids. Losses at the gene ends were 4 bases for V and 5 bases for J; bases not matched to a gene: 9. The CDR3, as DNA: TGTGCCAGCAGCCCAGTCAGACTAGCGGGAGTTCAAAACATTCAGTACTTC. Its protein product is CASSPVRLAGVQNIQYF.

The V and J genes are TRBV6-1 and TRBJ2-7; weak D call: TRBD1 (6 bases). Germline CDR1 is MNHNS and CDR2 is SASEGT. V was clipped by 5 bases and J by 8 bases, with 22 bases between them. This CDR3 contains 15 residues. Here the CDR3 reads CASSPRGGQLSKQYF. CDR3 nucleotides: TGTGCCAGCAGTCCCCGAGGGGGACAACTCTCTAAGCAGTACTTC.

The chain links TRBV20-1 to TRBJ1-5; no clear D. The CDR3 covers 13 residues. The V end was cut by 7 bases, the J end by 0 bases, with 10 bases between. Germline CDR1 reads DFQATT; CDR2 reads SNEGSKA (reference sequence). This chain's CDR3 is CSGRFSSNQPQHF. CDR3 nucleotides: TGCAGTGGAAGATTTTCTAGCAATCAGCCCCAGCATTTT.

This clonotype was seen only a few times. The chain links TRBV9 to TRBJ1-2; no firm D call. The CDR3 runs to 14 residues. Germline V gives CDR1 SGDLS, CDR2 YYNGEE. V was shortened by 6 bases and J by 7 bases, with 19 bases between the two germline ends. The chain's CDR3 is CASTFQTHSGGYTF. The CDR3 region has the DNA TGTGCCAGCACCTTCCAGACCCATAGTGGTGGCTACACCTTC.

This sequence joins TRBV29-1 and TRBJ2-6, with 7 bases identical to TRBD1. The CDR3 totals 17 residues. The germline CDR1 and CDR2 sequences are SQVTM and ANQGSEA. V was clipped by 6 bases and J by 0 bases; unmatched bases: 11. Here the CDR3 reads CSVRPGQTSSGANVLTF. In nucleotides, the CDR3 is TGCAGCGTCAGACCGGGACAGACAAGCTCTGGGGCCAACGTCCTGACTTTC.

There are a few counts of this clonotype. This chain's CDR3 is CASSSRRMDTDTQYF. The CDR3 DNA is TGTGCCAGCAGCTCAAGGAGGATGGACACAGATACGCAGTATTTT. The chain combines TRBV7-9 with TRBJ2-3; a possible D gene is TRBD2 (5 bases). CDR1 is SEHNR and CDR2 is FQNEAQ in the germline V gene (reference sequence). V was trimmed by 4 bases and J by 2 bases, leaving 13 bases between them. The CDR3 is made up of 15 amino acids.

The chain recombines TRBV5-1 with TRBJ1-2; the D is unclear. Per germline, CDR1 SGHRS and CDR2 YFSETQ. V lost 6 bases to trimming and J lost 2 bases, with 14 bases between them. The CDR3 has 14 residues. CDR3 sequence reads: CASTPTQSNYGYTF. The CDR3 bases are TGCGCCAGCACCCCCACACAGTCGAACTATGGCTACACCTTC.

This clonotype came up a few times. The chain combines TRBV6-5 with TRBJ2-5, with 11 bases fitting TRBD2. The CDR3 has 15 residues. Germline CDR1 is MNHEY and CDR2 is SVGAGI. J lost 3 bases, V lost 2 bases, and 2 bases had no gene match. CDR3 in DNA: TGTGCCAGCAGTTACCTTAGCGGGAGGGAAGAGACCCAGTACTTC. Its translation is CASSYLSGREETQYF.

This clonotype was detected many times. The chain carries TRBV6-5 and TRBJ2-5; a weak D match, TRBD2 (6 bases). Trimming left V 3 bases short and J 7 bases short, with 12 bases between. The CDR3 consists of 13 residues. Germline values: CDR1 MNHEY, CDR2 SVGAGI. The CDR3 nucleotides read TGTGCCAGCAGTTATTACACGGAGGGGACCCAGTACTTC. This encodes CASSYYTEGTQYF.

V usage is TRBV20-1 and J usage is TRBJ1-2; D perhaps matches TRBD1 (6 bases). CDR1 is DFQATT, CDR2 SNEGSKA, per germline (reference sequence). The V end lost 1 base, the J end lost 0 bases, and 12 bases lay between the germline ends. The CDR3 consists of 15 residues. The CDR3 coding sequence is TGCAGTGCTAGAGGACAGGCCTTAGCTAACTATGGCTACACCTTC. Translation: CSARGQALANYGYTF.

This clonotype has just a few counts. The chain's CDR3 is CASSLTRESYNEQFF. CDR3 in DNA: TGCGCCAGCAGCTTAACAAGGGAAAGCTACAATGAGCAGTTCTTC. This chain links TRBV5-1 with TRBJ2-1, with D unclear. V lost 2 bases and J lost 3, with 12 bases in between. Per germline, CDR1 SGHRS and CDR2 YFSETQ. The CDR3 is 15 amino acids.

The rearrangement uses TRBV7-8 and TRBJ2-7; TRBD2 agrees at 12 bases. CDR1 and CDR2 (germline): SGHVS, FQNEAQ. After removal of 5 bases from V and 6 bases from J, the junction contained 11 bases not matched to a gene. The CDR3 runs to 16 residues. The CDR3 is CASSRGLAGRLFEQYF. In DNA form, the CDR3 reads TGTGCCAGCAGCCGAGGACTAGCGGGAAGACTGTTCGAGCAGTACTTC.

This clonotype was counted many times. The V gene is TRBV20-1, the J gene TRBJ2-1, with unresolved D. The CDR3 runs to 11 residues. V gave up 4 bases and J gave up 7 bases, with 8 bases separating them. The germline V gene encodes CDR1 DFQATT and CDR2 SNEGSKA (reference sequence). CDR3 in amino acids: CSATAWNEQFF. CDR3 in DNA: TGCAGTGCTACTGCGTGGAATGAGCAGTTCTTC.

The chain recombines TRBV3-1 with TRBJ1-1; weak D call: TRBD1 (5 bases). Trimming cost V 4 bases and J 2 bases, with 11 bases left between them. The CDR3 is 14 amino acids. CDR1 is LGHDT, CDR2 YNNKEL, per germline (reference sequence). This CDR3 reads CASSLGAANTEAFF. In DNA form, the CDR3 reads TGTGCCAGCAGCCTCGGGGCGGCTAACACTGAAGCTTTCTTT.

This clonotype was counted only a few times. This chain links TRBV28 with TRBJ1-4, with D maybe TRBD1 (5 bases). The germline V gene has CDR1 MDHEN and CDR2 SYDVKM. Trimming pared 4 bases from V and 8 bases from J, leaving 17 bases between. CDR3 length: 15 amino acids. This CDR3 is CASSSAGTVAEKLFF. In DNA, the CDR3 is TGTGCCAGCAGTTCGGCAGGGACGGTTGCGGAAAAACTGTTTTTT.

This clonotype showed up just a few times. The gene calls are TRBV29-1 and TRBJ1-2; unclear D gene. V was trimmed by 1 base and J by 4 bases, leaving 10 bases between them. The CDR3 covers 13 residues. Per germline, CDR1 SQVTM and CDR2 ANQGSEA. Written as DNA, the CDR3 is TGCAGCGTTGAAGGCTTGGTTACCTATGGCTACACCTTC. Protein sequence: CSVEGLVTYGYTF.

This clonotype was counted ten times or more. The chain links TRBV5-6 to TRBJ2-1, with TRBD1 matching 7 bases. The V gene's germline CDR1 is SGHDT and CDR2 YYEEEE. The CDR3 runs to 16 residues. The V segment lost 5 bases and the J segment 0 bases; nucleotides outside the gene matches: 8. The CDR3, as DNA: TGTGCCAGCAGGGCTTTGGGACAGCCCTCCTACAATGAGCAGTTCTTC. As protein: CASRALGQPSYNEQFF.

At least ten counts were recorded for this clonotype. The chain links TRBV24-1 to TRBJ2-1; D is possibly TRBD2 (5 bases). Per the germline V gene, CDR1 is KGHDR and CDR2 is SFDVKD. The CDR3 loop spans 20 amino acids. Trimming took off 9 bases at V and 1 base at J, with 30 bases between the two ends. CDR3 bases: TGTGCCACCCCCGGTGGGGAGCGGATTCTCCTCTTACATTCCTACAATGAGCAGTTCTTC. This codes for CATPGGERILLLHSYNEQFF.

This clonotype has a count of ten or more. The CDR3 region is CAITPGGSYEQYF. CDR3 bases: TGTGCCATCACCCCGGGAGGATCCTACGAGCAGTACTTC. This chain uses TRBV10-3 with TRBJ2-7; TRBD2 agrees at 7 bases. The CDR3 loop spans 13 amino acids. V gave up 7 bases and J gave up 1 base; unmatched junction bases: 4. Germline-derived CDR1 and CDR2 are ENHRY and SYGVKD.

This clonotype was seen more than once but under ten times. This chain connects TRBV7-2 to TRBJ2-7, with D possibly matching TRBD2 (6 bases). The CDR3 totals 15 residues. Between the trimmed V and J ends, which lost 5 bases and 2 bases, there was a span of 16 bases. The germline CDR1 and CDR2 sequences are SGHTA and FQGNSA. CDR3: CASSQEPGLAYEQYF. CDR3 bases: TGTGCCAGCAGCCAAGAGCCGGGACTGGCCTACGAGCAGTACTTC.

The V call is TRBV4-2, the J call TRBJ2-7, with a weak D call TRBD1 (6 bases). Germline V CDR1 and CDR2: LGHNA, YNFKEQ. CDR3 size: 16 residues. With 4 bases removed from V and 1 base from J, the gap between germline ends came to 17 bases. CDR3 loop: CASSPMAGAKSYEQYF. In DNA, the CDR3 is TGTGCCAGCAGCCCCATGGCAGGGGCAAAATCCTACGAGCAGTACTTC.

V and J are TRBV29-1 and TRBJ2-5; D uncertain. Germline V gene data show CDR1 as SQVTM and CDR2 as ANQGSEA. Trimming removed 6 bases from V and 1 base from J, with 9 bases in between. This CDR3 has 12 amino acids. CDR3 sequence (DNA): TGCAGCGTCGCCTTTGGCCAAGAGACCCAGTACTTC. Encoded protein: CSVAFGQETQYF.

This clonotype was observed a few times. The rearrangement joins TRBV18 to TRBJ2-1; 9 bases fit TRBD2. V lost 3 bases, J lost 5 bases, and 2 bases stayed unmatched. In germline, CDR1 is KGHSH, CDR2 LQKENI. The CDR3 covers 14 residues. CDR3 DNA: TGTGCCAGCTCACCTCGCGGGAGGGACAATGAGCAGTTCTTC. Protein sequence: CASSPRGRDNEQFF.

This chain links TRBV5-4 with TRBJ2-3; TRBD2 agrees at 9 bases. This CDR3 contains 21 residues. Germline V CDR1 and CDR2: SGHNT, YYREEE (reference sequence). Trimming at V came to 0 bases and at J to 1 base, leaving 18 bases not matched to a gene. The CDR3 protein is CASSLAPGGREGPMGTDTQYF. The CDR3 DNA follows: TGTGCCAGCAGCTTGGCCCCTGGTGGGCGGGAGGGCCCTATGGGCACAGATACGCAGTATTTT.

This clonotype was observed once. The chain has TRBV11-2 and TRBJ1-4; D ambiguous. From germline, CDR1 is SGHAT and CDR2 FQNNGV. The CDR3 covers 12 residues. V lost 5 bases, J lost 8 bases, and 9 bases lay in between. Written as DNA, the CDR3 is TGTGCCAGCAGCGAGTTTCGGGAAAAACTGTTTTTT. Residues: CASSEFREKLFF.